This TCR beta chain comes out of a study of regulatory T cells in long-lasting Graves disease. The study's findings and limits: Small sample size may have lowered accuracy.

Time point in this sample: newly diagnosed GD, antithyroid drugs for less than 3 months. Extracted RNA from PBMCs served as the source of the TCR library. Assembly of TCR beta libraries relied on iRepertoire HTBI primers together with Arm-PCR of CDR3 regions. TCRdb re-called the multiplex PCR reads with MiXCR, one entry per CDR3 protein. The table has around 480,000 distinct CDR3 sequences, 15% to 20% seen once. Looked up from germline, CDR1 is MNHEY and CDR2 is SMNVEV (reference sequence). V lost 3 bases to trimming and J lost 2 bases, with 14 bases between them. This CDR3 contains 16 residues. This clonotype occurred many times. Its antigen is undetermined. This same sample was also part of a study on T cells in Graves' hyperthyroidism and ophthalmopathy. That paper states: Ophthalmopathy and stable hyperthyroidism were told apart by a 13 V-J model.

This specimen was peripheral blood mononuclear cells (PBMCs), taken at new diagnosis, from a patient treated with antithyroid drugs. This TCR came from a man aged 40-49 years with Graves disease. The chain combines TRBV27 with TRBJ2-1; maybe TRBD1 (5 bases). This chain's CDR3 is CASSLSNRHAYNEQFF. CDR3 bases: TGTGCCAGCAGTTTGAGTAACAGGCACGCCTACAATGAGCAGTTCTTC.